The 9 T cell receptor beta chains below were found in one sample sequenced in a study of blood T cell repertoires in COVID-19. TCRdb's table, derived via immunoSEQ multiplex PCR, lists solely in-frame clones and lacks some. The sample contains some 210,000 clones, about 89% of which appear only once. Source material: peripheral blood. Source of these receptors: a woman aged 40 to 50 with acute or convalescent COVID-19.

This clone was seen only a few times. The chain employs TRBV10-3 and TRBJ2-3, with TRBD2 as a possible D gene (7 bases). The CDR3 length is 15 residues. Trimming stripped 8 bases from V and 4 bases from J, with 19 bases between. Looked up from germline, CDR1 is ENHRY and CDR2 is SYGVKD. CDR3 sequence reads: CAIGTPDAGADTQYF. The CDR3, as DNA: TGTGCCATCGGGACACCGGACGCGGGGGCAGATACGCAGTATTTT.

The V gene is TRBV3-1 (or the pseudogene TRBV3-2), the J gene TRBJ2-2; the D gene is possibly TRBD1 (6 bases). Germline values: CDR1 LGHDT, CDR2 YNNKEL (reference sequence). Trimming removed 1 base at V and 4 bases at J, with 10 bases between. The CDR3 covers 15 residues. CDR3 residues: CASSQAGALTGELFF. In nucleotides, the CDR3 is TGTGCCAGCAGCCAAGCAGGGGCCCTCACCGGGGAGCTGTTTTTT.

V and J are TRBV5-1 and TRBJ1-3, with D possibly being TRBD1 (5 bases). CDR3 size: 15 residues. V lost 1 base to trimming and J lost 0 bases, with 8 bases between them. Germline V gene sequence: CDR1 SGHRS, CDR2 YFSETQ. The CDR3: CASSLQGTSGNTIYF. As DNA, the CDR3 is TGCGCCAGCAGCTTGCAGGGCACCTCTGGAAACACCATATATTTT.

V and J are TRBV7-3 and TRBJ2-2; possible D gene TRBD1, 5 bases. V lost 2 bases to trimming and J lost 5 bases, with 9 bases between them. The CDR3 length is 14 residues. Germline lookup yields CDR1 SGHTA and CDR2 FQGTGA. The CDR3 DNA follows: TGTGCCAGCAGCTTACAGGGAAGAACCGGGGAGCTGTTTTTT. It codes for CASSLQGRTGELFF. The full variable domain, completed using reference TRBV7-3 and TRBJ2-2, is GAGVSQTPSNKVTEKGKYVELRCDPISGHTALYWYRQSLGQGPEFLIYFQGTGAADDSGLPNDRFFAVRPEGSVSTLKIQRTERGDSAVYLCASSLQGRTGELFFGEGSRLTVL.

The chain couples TRBV5-4 to TRBJ1-6; D is ambiguous. This CDR3 has 15 amino acids. Germline assignment: CDR1 SGHNT and CDR2 YYREEE (reference sequence). The V end lost 2 bases, the J end lost 9 bases, and 15 bases lay between the germline ends. The CDR3 DNA follows: TGTGCCAGCAGCTTTAGGAGGGAAGAAATTTCACCCCTCCACTTT. Amino acid sequence: CASSFRREEISPLHF.

The chain has TRBV4-1 and TRBJ1-2; D possibly corresponds to TRBD1 (6 bases). Trimming took off 2 bases at V and 12 bases at J, with 13 bases between the two ends. The CDR3 has 12 residues. CDR1 is MGHRA and CDR2 is YSYEKL in the germline V gene. The CDR3: CASSQLGTPDTF. CDR3 coding DNA: TGCGCCAGCAGCCAACTTGGGACACCGGACACCTTC.

The chain couples TRBV7-8 to TRBJ2-1; 13 positions match TRBD2. Per germline, CDR1 SGHVS and CDR2 FQNEAQ. V shed 4 bases and J 6 bases; nucleotides not matched to a gene: 3. The CDR3 loop spans 15 amino acids. CDR3 nucleotide sequence: TGTGCCAGCAGCTGGGGACTAGCGGGGCTCAATGAGCAGTTCTTC. Its protein is CASSWGLAGLNEQFF.

V gene TRBV4-2 combines with J gene TRBJ2-1; the D gene is possibly TRBD1 (5 bases). From germline, CDR1 is LGHNA and CDR2 YNFKEQ. The germline V and J ends were trimmed by 0 bases and 4 bases, with 10 bases remaining between them. There are 15 residues in the CDR3. For the CDR3, the DNA is TGTGCCAGCAGCCAAGAGCTGACAGAGTACAATGAGCAGTTCTTC. Protein sequence: CASSQELTEYNEQFF.

This chain uses TRBV7-2 with TRBJ1-2; D call uncertain. V was cut by 5 bases and J by 7 bases, with 14 bases left in between. The CDR3 covers 13 residues. Per germline, CDR1 SGHTA and CDR2 FQGNSA. CDR3 in amino acids: CASSPRGVSGYTF. CDR3 DNA sequence: TGTGCCAGCAGCCCCCGGGGTGTGAGTGGCTACACCTTC. Full variable domain (outside the CDR3, taken from reference TRBV7-2 and TRBJ1-2): GAGVSQSPSNKVTEKGKDVELRCDPISGHTALYWYRQSLGQGLEFLIYFQGNSAPDKSGLPSDRFSAERTGGSVSTLTIQRTQQEDSAVYLCASSPRGVSGYTFGSGTRLTVV.